This is a list of T cell receptor beta chains from one sample in a study of T cell repertoires in cytomegalovirus infection. TCRdb reprocessed the reads with MiXCR, giving one entry per CDR3 protein. The top ten hold roughly 8% of the sample, which has about 680,000 distinct CDR3 sequences, approximately 25% seen once. Sequenced sample: CD8+ T cells from PBMCs. All receptors come from a human donor in good health (CMV status not recorded). Some clones in this sample may be carry-over from other donors' samples. Both conserved end residues are part of each CDR3. D genes are given only for firm matches. Clone size is not always given. Where it is, it says once, few, many or a class for expanded clones.

abundance,d_gene,j_gene,v_gene,CDR3nt,CDR3aa
.,.,TRBJ2-5,TRBV29-1,TGCAGCGTGGCTCCGGTACTAGTGGATGCGGAGACCCAGTACTTC,CSVAPVLVDAETQYF
many,.,TRBJ1-1,TRBV28,TGTGCCAGCAGCCCGGGGGGGCCTGAAGCTTTCTTT,CASSPGGPEAFF
few,TRBD1,TRBJ2-5,TRBV27,TGTGCCAGCAGTTACAGGGGGCTAGTACAAGAGACCCAGTACTTC,CASSYRGLVQETQYF
.,TRBD2,TRBJ2-1,TRBV29-1,TGCAGCGTGGGAGGGACCCCGAGCTCCTACAATGAGCAGTTCTTC,CSVGGTPSSYNEQFF
.,.,TRBJ2-6,TRBV4-1,TGCGCCAGCAGCCAAGATCGCTCTGGGGCCAACGTCCTGACTTTC,CASSQDRSGANVLTF
many,TRBD1,TRBJ2-7,TRBV7-6,TGTGCCAGCAGCTTAGGCGGGACAGGGGTCTACGAGCAGTACTTC,CASSLGGTGVYEQYF
.,.,TRBJ1-1,TRBV7-9,TGTGCCAGCAGCGCTCAGGACACTGAAGCTTTCTTT,CASSAQDTEAFF
many,TRBD1,TRBJ2-5,TRBV12-3/TRBV12-4,TGTGCCAGCAGCACAGGGGGCGAAGAGACCCAGTACTTC,CASSTGGEETQYF
few,.,TRBJ1-1,TRBV29-1,TGCAGCGTCGGGTGGACGTCCTCTATGAACACTGAAGCTTTCTTT,CSVGWTSSMNTEAFF
few,TRBD2,TRBJ2-3,TRBV20-1,TGCAGTGCTAGTTCCTTAGCGGGGGATACAGATACGCAGTATTTT,CSASSLAGDTDTQYF
once,TRBD2,TRBJ2-3,TRBV6-2/TRBV6-3,TGTGCCAGCCGTCGGGGGGGGCGCACAGATACGCAGTATTTT,CASRRGGRTDTQYF
many,TRBD2,TRBJ2-1,TRBV7-2,TGTGCCAGCAGCATAGGGACTAGCGGGGTGAATGAGCAGTTCTTC,CASSIGTSGVNEQFF
many,.,TRBJ1-2,TRBV7-9,TGTGCCAGCGGGGATTTGGGCGTTCTGGGAGGCTACACCTTC,CASGDLGVLGGYTF
.,.,TRBJ2-1,TRBV7-2,TGTGCCAGCAGCTTTGAGGCCCCAATGGAGCAGTTCTTC,CASSFEAPMEQFF
many,.,TRBJ2-2,TRBV7-6,TGTGCCAGCAGCTCCCAGCACGCGAACACCGGGGAGCTGTTTTTT,CASSSQHANTGELFF
.,.,TRBJ2-5,TRBV2,TGTGCCAGCTCGATGTTTGGGGAGACCCAGTACTTC,CASSMFGETQYF
.,.,TRBJ1-2,TRBV6-2/TRBV6-3,TGTGCCAGCAGTTACCCGGGGCTCGGCTATGGCTACACCTTC,CASSYPGLGYGYTF